What follows describes a single T cell receptor (beta chain). This clonotype was observed many times. Which antigen it targets is not known. Base qualities are not at hand, and no much larger clone is one base apart. Trimming accounts for 5 bases at V and 4 bases at J, while the number of junction bases matched to no gene is 5. The CDR3 sequence holds 15 residues, the cysteine and phenylalanine included. Here the CDR3 DNA is all that survives: 45 bases in frame from base 1. The germline V gene specifies SGHVS as CDR1 and FQNEAQ as CDR2. The data stem from a study of CD8+CD57+ T cells in acquired aplastic anemia (dated by TCRdb to the late 2010s). Regarding the study in general: Extracted DNA from sorted CD4+ and CD8+ cells averaged around 3.3 ug, ranging from about 0.18 to 27.4 ug. For healthy donor samples, the average read count was about 10.8 million for CD4+ cells and roughly 12 million for CD8+ cells. General study outcomes and caveats: Roughly 30 CD8+ CDR3 sequences were found to be shared between patients and controls, but these sequences appeared to be highly expressed in patients and within the immunodominant clones of the patients. CD8+ Simpson's diversity did not differ significantly between patients and healthy controls (P=0.060).

In the study, sorted CD4+ and CD8+ blood T cells from patients with severe aplastic anemia and from healthy subjects underwent deep sequencing of TCR repertoires. Ficoll-Paque density gradient centrifugation was used to isolate peripheral blood mononuclear cells. Before DNA was extracted, CD4+ and CD8+ T cells were sorted using either FACS or magnetic beads. Genomic DNA was used as template for profiling of TCR beta VDJ combinations and CDR3 sequences. An Illumina HiSeq 2000 was the platform used for TCR repertoire sequencing. The paper's processing steps were these. TRBV/TRBJ rearrangement plots, CDR3 size and DJ length profiles, and Simpson's diversity index were used to assess repertoires. The immunodominant clone was defined as the most abundant DNA sequence in deep sequencing data. CDR3 amino acid sequences were checked for sharing across subjects and were also compared against the VDJdb database and published repertoires. The public reads were run again by TCRdb, first through fastp at Q25 and then through MiXCR, and only productive beta chains were kept. Rows with a matching CDR3 protein are joined into one entry that keeps the most common DNA and genes. The V and J calls follow TCRdb's processing rather than the paper's. This sample holds approximately 130,000 distinct CDR3 sequences; roughly two fifths were observed only once. The ten most abundant clones make up more than 7% of the sample.

What was sequenced was sorted CD4+, CD8+, or CD8+CD57+ T cells (not recorded which) from PBMCs. The receptor chain draws on TRBV7-8 and TRBJ2-1; 10 nucleotides in the junction match TRBD2. This clonotype was sampled from a human donor in good health, serving as a control. The CDR3 reads as follows: CASSPGTSDYNEQFF. The nucleotide sequence reads TGTGCCAGCAGCCCCGGGACTAGCGATTACAATGAGCAGTTCTTC.